The source of this TCR beta chain is a study of human T cells and chemical hapten exposure. Germline V gives CDR1 SGHTA, CDR2 FQGNSA. The CDR3 sequence is 11 residues long. V lost 4 bases to trimming and J lost 13 bases, with 14 bases between them. The study, taken as a whole, reports: Having alopecia, donors may respond immunologically unlike healthy people.

Time point in this sample: patch test 2, 6 weeks after DPC sensitization. The treatment: therapeutic diphenylcyclopropenone sensitization with weekly scalp DPC. Blood draws came before every patch-test application. Before extraction, the whole blood was not fractionated, and total RNA was taken from it. TCRdb re-called the RACE reads through MiXCR, storing one row per CDR3 protein. Of just over 350,000 distinct CDR3 sequences listed, more than 5% are singletons. This clonotype was recorded at least ten times. Its antigen is still unknown. J is TRBJ2-7 and V is TRBV7-2, with D possibly TRBD1 on 6 matching bases. Sequences were derived from whole blood, sampled in connection with sensitization to the hapten diphenylcyclopropenone (DPC). The TCR was taken from a woman aged 18 to 35 with alopecia areata. Some clones in this sample may be carry-over from other donors' samples. CDR3 nucleotides: TGTGCCAGCAGCTGGGCAGGGGAGTCATACTTC. Its translation: CASSWAGESYF.